Listed below are T cell receptor beta chains from one sample, sequenced in a study of identical twins. TCRdb ran MiXCR on the 5' RACE reads and lists one entry per CDR3 protein. The sample records under 900,000 distinct CDR3 sequences, about 12% being singletons. The sample was also linked to a second study, of yellow fever vaccine responses in identical twins.

The sample taken for sequencing was PBMCs. These receptors were obtained from a young woman in good health. Each CDR3 is given with its conserved first and last residue. The order of the fields is J gene, clone size, D gene, V gene, CDR3 protein, CDR3 DNA. A D gene is named only where the DNA matches it firmly. Clone size is given for some rows only: seen once, a few or many times, or a class if the clone is expanded.

J gene: TRBJ2-1; clone size: .; D gene: .; V gene: TRBV2; CDR3 protein: CASITVYNGQFF; CDR3 DNA: TGTGCCAGCATTACGGTATACAATGGGCAGTTCTTC
J gene: TRBJ2-1; clone size: .; D gene: .; V gene: TRBV7-9; CDR3 protein: CASTSRTNQNEQFF; CDR3 DNA: TGTGCCAGCACCTCCAGGACCAACCAAAATGAGCAGTTCTTC
J gene: TRBJ2-3; clone size: .; D gene: .; V gene: TRBV12-3/TRBV12-4; CDR3 protein: CASSLAVASTDTQYF; CDR3 DNA: TGTGCCAGCAGTTTAGCAGTGGCTAGCACAGATACGCAGTATTTT
J gene: TRBJ2-1; clone size: few; D gene: TRBD2; V gene: TRBV19; CDR3 protein: CASRDSGMNEQFF; CDR3 DNA: TGTGCCAGTAGAGATAGCGGGATGAATGAGCAGTTCTTC
J gene: TRBJ2-2; clone size: many; D gene: .; V gene: TRBV10-3; CDR3 protein: CAILAGTGELFF; CDR3 DNA: TGTGCCATCCTAGCAGGCACCGGGGAGCTGTTTTTT
J gene: TRBJ2-7; clone size: many; D gene: .; V gene: TRBV20-1; CDR3 protein: CSASTGYEQYF; CDR3 DNA: TGCAGTGCTAGCACCGGCTACGAGCAGTACTTC
J gene: TRBJ2-1; clone size: .; D gene: .; V gene: TRBV18; CDR3 protein: CASSQTLYNEQFF; CDR3 DNA: TGTGCCAGCTCACAAACACTCTACAATGAGCAGTTCTTC
J gene: TRBJ2-5; clone size: .; D gene: TRBD1; V gene: TRBV19; CDR3 protein: CASTGTGQETQYF; CDR3 DNA: TGTGCCAGTACCGGGACAGGGCAAGAGACCCAGTACTTC
J gene: TRBJ1-1; clone size: .; D gene: .; V gene: TRBV9; CDR3 protein: CASSVGPLGVSEAFF; CDR3 DNA: TGTGCCAGCAGCGTGGGGCCGCTCGGAGTTTCTGAAGCTTTCTTT
J gene: TRBJ2-7; clone size: few; D gene: TRBD2; V gene: TRBV24-1; CDR3 protein: CATSDRRTRDEQYF; CDR3 DNA: TGTGCCACCAGTGATAGAAGGACTAGAGACGAGCAGTACTTC
J gene: TRBJ2-7; clone size: .; D gene: TRBD2; V gene: TRBV14; CDR3 protein: CASSPNQASGRIEQYF; CDR3 DNA: TGTGCCAGCAGCCCGAACCAGGCTAGCGGGAGGATCGAGCAGTACTTC
J gene: TRBJ1-5; clone size: few; D gene: .; V gene: TRBV6-5; CDR3 protein: CASSYKQGNQPQHF; CDR3 DNA: TGTGCCAGCAGTTACAAACAGGGAAATCAGCCCCAGCATTTT
J gene: TRBJ2-2; clone size: .; D gene: TRBD2; V gene: TRBV12-3/TRBV12-4; CDR3 protein: CASSGTKNTGELFF; CDR3 DNA: TGTGCCAGCAGTGGGACTAAGAACACCGGGGAGCTGTTTTTT
J gene: TRBJ2-2; clone size: many; D gene: .; V gene: TRBV7-9; CDR3 protein: CASSPVPGELFF; CDR3 DNA: TGTGCCAGCAGCCCGGTACCCGGGGAGCTGTTTTTT
J gene: TRBJ1-1; clone size: .; D gene: .; V gene: TRBV18; CDR3 protein: CASSPPTIKNTEAFF; CDR3 DNA: TGTGCCAGCTCCCCTCCCACAATCAAGAACACTGAAGCTTTCTTT
J gene: TRBJ2-1; clone size: .; D gene: .; V gene: TRBV13; CDR3 protein: CASSFLFPSWSEQFF; CDR3 DNA: TGTGCCAGCAGCTTCCTTTTTCCCAGTTGGAGTGAGCAGTTCTTC
J gene: TRBJ2-1; clone size: many; D gene: .; V gene: TRBV29-1; CDR3 protein: CSVEVIGDGEQFF; CDR3 DNA: TGCAGCGTTGAGGTCATAGGGGACGGTGAGCAGTTCTTC
J gene: TRBJ1-4; clone size: .; D gene: .; V gene: TRBV4-2; CDR3 protein: CASSQEAPGLGEKLFF; CDR3 DNA: TGTGCCAGCAGCCAAGAGGCCCCGGGTCTGGGAGAAAAACTGTTTTTT
J gene: TRBJ2-6; clone size: few; D gene: TRBD2; V gene: TRBV6-1; CDR3 protein: CASSGLAGIGANVLTF; CDR3 DNA: TGTGCCAGCAGTGGACTAGCGGGAATTGGGGCCAACGTCCTGACTTTC
J gene: TRBJ2-5; clone size: .; D gene: TRBD1; V gene: TRBV5-6; CDR3 protein: CASSFKRTGGETQYF; CDR3 DNA: TGTGCCAGCAGCTTCAAGCGGACAGGAGGAGAGACCCAGTACTTC
J gene: TRBJ1-1; clone size: .; D gene: .; V gene: TRBV29-1; CDR3 protein: CSVEVPGKDTEAFF; CDR3 DNA: TGCAGCGTTGAGGTACCGGGGAAGGACACTGAAGCTTTCTTT
J gene: TRBJ1-2; clone size: many; D gene: .; V gene: TRBV12-3/TRBV12-4; CDR3 protein: CASSKGVSNYGYTF; CDR3 DNA: TGTGCCAGCAGTAAAGGAGTATCTAACTATGGCTACACCTTC
J gene: TRBJ2-3; clone size: few; D gene: TRBD1; V gene: TRBV5-1; CDR3 protein: CASSGGQLTDTQYF; CDR3 DNA: TGCGCCAGCAGCGGGGGACAGCTCACAGATACGCAGTATTTT
J gene: TRBJ1-6; clone size: .; D gene: .; V gene: TRBV14; CDR3 protein: CASSQGRQLLFNSPLHF; CDR3 DNA: TGTGCCAGCAGCCAAGGACGGCAGTTGTTGTTTAATTCACCCCTCCACTTT
J gene: TRBJ2-7; clone size: few; D gene: .; V gene: TRBV5-6; CDR3 protein: CASSLYQTVYEQYF; CDR3 DNA: TGTGCCAGCAGCTTGTACCAGACGGTCTACGAGCAGTACTTC
J gene: TRBJ2-2; clone size: many; D gene: .; V gene: TRBV12-3/TRBV12-4; CDR3 protein: CASSPGHPNTGELFF; CDR3 DNA: TGTGCCAGCAGTCCGGGACACCCGAACACCGGGGAGCTGTTTTTT
J gene: TRBJ2-1; clone size: .; D gene: TRBD2; V gene: TRBV12-3/TRBV12-4; CDR3 protein: CASSWTSGNSNEQFF; CDR3 DNA: TGTGCCAGCAGTTGGACTAGCGGGAATAGTAATGAGCAGTTCTTC
J gene: TRBJ1-2; clone size: few; D gene: .; V gene: TRBV20-1; CDR3 protein: CSARAGEDYTF; CDR3 DNA: TGCAGTGCCCGGGCCGGGGAGGACTACACCTTC
J gene: TRBJ1-6; clone size: many; D gene: .; V gene: TRBV5-1; CDR3 protein: CASSFRVSGNSPLHF; CDR3 DNA: TGCGCCAGCAGCTTTCGGGTTTCGGGTAATTCACCCCTCCACTTT
J gene: TRBJ2-5; clone size: .; D gene: TRBD2; V gene: TRBV15; CDR3 protein: CATSRDGLAGNGKTQYF; CDR3 DNA: TGTGCCACCAGCAGAGATGGGCTAGCGGGGAACGGAAAGACCCAGTACTTC
J gene: TRBJ2-7; clone size: few; D gene: TRBD2; V gene: TRBV12-3/TRBV12-4; CDR3 protein: CASSFGGSHYEQYF; CDR3 DNA: TGTGCCAGCAGTTTCGGCGGGAGTCACTACGAGCAGTACTTC
J gene: TRBJ2-6; clone size: .; D gene: TRBD1; V gene: TRBV7-8; CDR3 protein: CASSSGQENSGANVLTF; CDR3 DNA: TGTGCCAGCAGCTCCGGACAGGAAAACTCTGGGGCCAACGTCCTGACTTTC
J gene: TRBJ2-3; clone size: few; D gene: TRBD2; V gene: TRBV20-1; CDR3 protein: CSAILAGVPDTQYF; CDR3 DNA: TGCAGTGCCATCCTAGCGGGAGTACCAGATACGCAGTATTTT
J gene: TRBJ2-3; clone size: .; D gene: .; V gene: TRBV10-3; CDR3 protein: CAISGSPRYVVTDTQYF; CDR3 DNA: TGTGCCATCAGTGGCTCCCCGCGATACGTCGTTACAGATACGCAGTATTTT
J gene: TRBJ2-7; clone size: .; D gene: TRBD1; V gene: TRBV27; CDR3 protein: CATAGQGAYEQYF; CDR3 DNA: TGTGCCACCGCGGGACAGGGAGCCTACGAGCAGTACTTC
J gene: TRBJ2-3; clone size: .; D gene: .; V gene: TRBV3-1; CDR3 protein: CASSQPLAASTDTQYF; CDR3 DNA: TGTGCCAGCAGCCAACCCTTAGCGGCTAGCACAGATACGCAGTATTTT
J gene: TRBJ2-1; clone size: many; D gene: .; V gene: TRBV7-8; CDR3 protein: CASSHPRDGWINEQFF; CDR3 DNA: TGTGCCAGCAGCCACCCCCGGGACGGCTGGATCAATGAGCAGTTCTTC
J gene: TRBJ2-5; clone size: .; D gene: .; V gene: TRBV6-5; CDR3 protein: CASSSMGARGRETQYF; CDR3 DNA: TGTGCCAGCAGTTCCATGGGGGCGAGGGGCCGGGAGACCCAGTACTTC
J gene: TRBJ1-3; clone size: many; D gene: TRBD1; V gene: TRBV5-1; CDR3 protein: CASSSRGQRAGNTIYF; CDR3 DNA: TGCGCCAGCAGCTCCAGGGGGCAAAGGGCTGGAAACACCATATATTTT
J gene: TRBJ2-2; clone size: .; D gene: TRBD2; V gene: TRBV5-1; CDR3 protein: CASSSRGGPNTGELFF; CDR3 DNA: TGCGCCAGCAGCTCTCGGGGGGGCCCCAACACCGGGGAGCTGTTTTTT
J gene: TRBJ1-1; clone size: many; D gene: .; V gene: TRBV6-1; CDR3 protein: CASRPDFVGTEAFF; CDR3 DNA: TGTGCCAGCAGACCGGATTTCGTGGGCACTGAAGCTTTCTTT
J gene: TRBJ2-1; clone size: .; D gene: TRBD2; V gene: TRBV20-1; CDR3 protein: CSARPGTSGSRNEQFF; CDR3 DNA: TGCAGTGCTAGACCAGGGACTAGCGGGAGTCGGAATGAGCAGTTCTTC
J gene: TRBJ2-2; clone size: few; D gene: TRBD2; V gene: TRBV7-6; CDR3 protein: CASSLAPGGNTGELFF; CDR3 DNA: TGTGCCAGCAGCTTAGCTCCGGGAGGGAACACCGGGGAGCTGTTTTTT
J gene: TRBJ2-1; clone size: .; D gene: .; V gene: TRBV18; CDR3 protein: CASSLSIPGTSYNEQFF; CDR3 DNA: TGTGCCAGCTCACTTTCCATCCCGGGGACCTCCTACAATGAGCAGTTCTTC
J gene: TRBJ1-2; clone size: .; D gene: TRBD1; V gene: TRBV28; CDR3 protein: CASSLAPDRVGYTF; CDR3 DNA: TGTGCCAGCAGCCTAGCTCCCGACAGGGTAGGCTACACCTTC
J gene: TRBJ2-6; clone size: .; D gene: TRBD1; V gene: TRBV11-1; CDR3 protein: CASSPLPGQGTSGANVLTF; CDR3 DNA: TGTGCCAGCAGCCCTCTTCCGGGACAGGGAACCTCTGGGGCCAACGTCCTGACTTTC
J gene: TRBJ2-6; clone size: few; D gene: TRBD1; V gene: TRBV5-1; CDR3 protein: CASSLEGTGGPISGANVLTF; CDR3 DNA: TGCGCCAGCAGCTTGGAAGGGACAGGGGGCCCGATCTCTGGGGCCAACGTCCTGACTTTC
J gene: TRBJ2-1; clone size: many; D gene: .; V gene: TRBV7-9; CDR3 protein: CASSLEGGSYNEQFF; CDR3 DNA: TGTGCCAGCAGCTTAGAGGGTGGGTCCTACAATGAGCAGTTCTTC
J gene: TRBJ1-2; clone size: few; D gene: .; V gene: TRBV3-1; CDR3 protein: CASSQDRVTGGLGGYTF; CDR3 DNA: TGTGCCAGCAGCCAAGATCGAGTTACGGGGGGATTAGGTGGCTACACCTTC
J gene: TRBJ1-1; clone size: .; D gene: TRBD1; V gene: TRBV20-1; CDR3 protein: CSAPGTGAYEAFF; CDR3 DNA: TGCAGTGCCCCCGGGACAGGGGCGTATGAAGCTTTCTTT
J gene: TRBJ2-1; clone size: .; D gene: .; V gene: TRBV4-1; CDR3 protein: CASSQEPGGAGRLEQFF; CDR3 DNA: TGCGCCAGCAGCCAAGAGCCTGGCGGGGCTGGGCGCCTCGAGCAGTTCTTC
J gene: TRBJ1-1; clone size: few; D gene: .; V gene: TRBV3-1; CDR3 protein: CASSQGAANTEAFF; CDR3 DNA: TGTGCCAGCAGCCAGGGGGCAGCGAACACTGAAGCTTTCTTT
J gene: TRBJ2-1; clone size: .; D gene: TRBD2; V gene: TRBV7-2; CDR3 protein: CASSLVVLAGKIREQFF; CDR3 DNA: TGTGCCAGCAGCTTAGTGGTACTAGCGGGGAAGATTAGGGAGCAGTTCTTC
J gene: TRBJ2-7; clone size: .; D gene: TRBD2; V gene: TRBV5-1; CDR3 protein: CASSLGASGHYEQYF; CDR3 DNA: TGCGCCAGCAGCTTGGGGGCTAGCGGCCACTACGAGCAGTACTTC